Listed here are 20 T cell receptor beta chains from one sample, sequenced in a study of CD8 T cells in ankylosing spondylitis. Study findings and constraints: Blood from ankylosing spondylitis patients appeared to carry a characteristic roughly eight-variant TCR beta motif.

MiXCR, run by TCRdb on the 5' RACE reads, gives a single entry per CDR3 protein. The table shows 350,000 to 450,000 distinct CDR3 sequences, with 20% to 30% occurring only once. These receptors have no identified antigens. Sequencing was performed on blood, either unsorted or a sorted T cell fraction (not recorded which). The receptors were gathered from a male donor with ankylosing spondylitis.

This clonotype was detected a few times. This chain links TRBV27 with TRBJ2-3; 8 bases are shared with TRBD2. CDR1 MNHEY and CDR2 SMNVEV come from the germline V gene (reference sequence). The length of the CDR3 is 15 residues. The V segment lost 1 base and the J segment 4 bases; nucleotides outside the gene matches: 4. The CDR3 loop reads CASSLWGSGADTQYF. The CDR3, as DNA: TGTGCCAGCAGTTTATGGGGTAGCGGGGCAGATACGCAGTATTTT.

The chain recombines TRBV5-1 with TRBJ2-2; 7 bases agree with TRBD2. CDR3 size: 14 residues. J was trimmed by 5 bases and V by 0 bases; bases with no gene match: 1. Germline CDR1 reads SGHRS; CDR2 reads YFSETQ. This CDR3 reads CASSLEGLTGELFF. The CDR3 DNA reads TGCGCCAGCAGCTTGGAGGGACTAACCGGGGAGCTGTTTTTT.

The CDR3, as DNA: TGCAGTGCTACAGGGGCGGAGACCCAGTACTTC. Its protein is CSATGAETQYF. The V gene is TRBV20-1, the J gene TRBJ2-5; perhaps TRBD1 as D (6 bases). CDR3 size: 11 residues. V was clipped by 4 bases and J by 5 bases, with 8 bases between them. Germline V gene lookup returns CDR1 DFQATT and CDR2 SNEGSKA (reference sequence).

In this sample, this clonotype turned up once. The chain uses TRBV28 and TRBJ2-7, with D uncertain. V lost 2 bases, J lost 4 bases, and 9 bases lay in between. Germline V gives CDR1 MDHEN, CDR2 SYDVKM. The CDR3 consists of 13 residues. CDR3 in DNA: TGTGCCAGCAGTTTAATTCGGGTTTACGAGCAGTACTTC. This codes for CASSLIRVYEQYF. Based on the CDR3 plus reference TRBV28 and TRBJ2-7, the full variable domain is DVKVTQSSRYLVKRTGEKVFLECVQDMDHENMFWYRQDPGLGLRLIYFSYDVKMKEKGDIPEGYSVSREKKERFSLILESASTNQTSMYLCASSLIRVYEQYFGPGTRLTVT.

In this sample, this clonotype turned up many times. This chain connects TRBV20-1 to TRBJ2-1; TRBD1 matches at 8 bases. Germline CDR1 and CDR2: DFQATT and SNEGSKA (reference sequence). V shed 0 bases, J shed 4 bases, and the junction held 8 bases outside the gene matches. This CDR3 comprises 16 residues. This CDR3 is CSAREPRGRLYNEQFF. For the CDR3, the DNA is TGCAGTGCTAGAGAGCCCAGGGGGCGTTTATACAATGAGCAGTTCTTC.

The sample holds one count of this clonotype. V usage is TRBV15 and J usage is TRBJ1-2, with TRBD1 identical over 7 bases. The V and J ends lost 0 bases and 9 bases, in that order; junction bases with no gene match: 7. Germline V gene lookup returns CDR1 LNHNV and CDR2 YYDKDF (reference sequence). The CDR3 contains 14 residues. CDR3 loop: CATSRDPQGDRYTF. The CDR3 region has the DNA TGTGCCACCAGCAGAGACCCCCAGGGGGATCGCTACACCTTC. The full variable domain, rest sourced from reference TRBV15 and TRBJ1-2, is DAMVIQNPRYQVTQFGKPVTLSCSQTLNHNVMYWYQQKSSQAPKLLFHYYDKDFNNEADTPDNFQSRRPNTSFCFLDIRSPGLGDTAMYLCATSRDPQGDRYTFGSGTRLTVV.

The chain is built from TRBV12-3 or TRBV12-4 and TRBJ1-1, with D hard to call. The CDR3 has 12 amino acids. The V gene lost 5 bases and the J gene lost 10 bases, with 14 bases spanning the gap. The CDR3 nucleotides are TGTGCCAGCAGTGTGGAGGGCAGTGGAGCTTTCTTT. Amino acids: CASSVEGSGAFF.

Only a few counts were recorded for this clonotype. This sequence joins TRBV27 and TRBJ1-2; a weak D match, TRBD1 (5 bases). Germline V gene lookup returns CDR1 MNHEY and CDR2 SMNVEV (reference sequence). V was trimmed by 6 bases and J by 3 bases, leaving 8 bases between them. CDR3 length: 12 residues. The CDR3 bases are TGTGCCAGCAGGCGGGACCACTATGGCTACACCTTC. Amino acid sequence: CASRRDHYGYTF.

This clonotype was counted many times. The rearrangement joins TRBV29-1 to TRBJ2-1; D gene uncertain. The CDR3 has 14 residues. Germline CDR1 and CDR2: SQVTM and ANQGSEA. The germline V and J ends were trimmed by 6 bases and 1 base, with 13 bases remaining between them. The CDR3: CSVPVSRSYNEQFF. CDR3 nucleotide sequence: TGCAGCGTACCCGTCTCCAGGTCCTACAATGAGCAGTTCTTC.

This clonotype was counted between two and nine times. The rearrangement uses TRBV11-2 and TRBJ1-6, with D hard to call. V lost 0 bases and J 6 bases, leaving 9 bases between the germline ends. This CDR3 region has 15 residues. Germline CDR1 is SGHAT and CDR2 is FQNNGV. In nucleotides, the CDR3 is TGTGCCAGCAGCTTAGAAGGCAGCTTTAATTCACCCCTCCACTTT. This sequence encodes CASSLEGSFNSPLHF. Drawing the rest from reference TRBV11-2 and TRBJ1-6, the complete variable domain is EAGVAQSPRYKIIEKRQSVAFWCNPISGHATLYWYQQILGQGPKLLIQFQNNGVVDDSQLPKDRFSAERLKGVDSTLKIQPAKLEDSAVYLCASSLEGSFNSPLHFGNGTRLTVT.

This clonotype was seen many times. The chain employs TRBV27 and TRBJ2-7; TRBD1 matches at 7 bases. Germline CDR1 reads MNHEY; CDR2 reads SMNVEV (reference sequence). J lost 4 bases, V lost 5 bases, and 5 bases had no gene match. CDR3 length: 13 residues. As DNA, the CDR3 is TGTGCCAGCAGTCGGGACAGAGTATACGAGCAGTACTTC. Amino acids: CASSRDRVYEQYF.

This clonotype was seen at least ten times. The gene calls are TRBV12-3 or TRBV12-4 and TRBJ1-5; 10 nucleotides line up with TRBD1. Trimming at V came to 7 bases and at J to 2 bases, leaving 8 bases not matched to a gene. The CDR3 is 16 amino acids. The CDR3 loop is CASTLTGGSGNQPQHF. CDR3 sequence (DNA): TGTGCCAGCACCCTGACAGGGGGCTCGGGCAATCAGCCCCAGCATTTT.

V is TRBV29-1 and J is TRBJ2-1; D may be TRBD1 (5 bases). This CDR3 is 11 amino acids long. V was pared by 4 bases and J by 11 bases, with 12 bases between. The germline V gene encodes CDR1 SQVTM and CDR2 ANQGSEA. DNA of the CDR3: TGCAGCGTTGGGCAGGGCGCGAAGCAGTTCTTC. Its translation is CSVGQGAKQFF.

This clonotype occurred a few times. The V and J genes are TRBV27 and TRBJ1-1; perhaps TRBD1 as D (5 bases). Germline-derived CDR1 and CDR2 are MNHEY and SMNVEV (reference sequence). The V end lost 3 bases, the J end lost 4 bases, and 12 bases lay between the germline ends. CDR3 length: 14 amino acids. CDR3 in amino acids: CASSFRGMTTEAFF. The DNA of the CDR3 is TGTGCCAGCAGTTTTAGGGGTATGACCACTGAAGCTTTCTTT.

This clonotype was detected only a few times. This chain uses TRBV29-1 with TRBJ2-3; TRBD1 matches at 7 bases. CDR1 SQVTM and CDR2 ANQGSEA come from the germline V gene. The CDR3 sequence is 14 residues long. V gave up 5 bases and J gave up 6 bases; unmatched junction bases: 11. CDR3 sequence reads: CSVPPTGRRDTQYF. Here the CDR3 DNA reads TGCAGCGTTCCGCCGACAGGGCGTAGGGATACGCAGTATTTT.

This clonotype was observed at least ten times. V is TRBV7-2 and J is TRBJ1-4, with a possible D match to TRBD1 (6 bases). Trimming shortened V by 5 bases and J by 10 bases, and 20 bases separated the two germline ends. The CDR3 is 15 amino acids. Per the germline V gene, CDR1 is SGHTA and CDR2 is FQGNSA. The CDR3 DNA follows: TGTGCCAGCAGCACTCGACAGGATGGTTCCGGAAAACTGTTTTTT. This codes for CASSTRQDGSGKLFF. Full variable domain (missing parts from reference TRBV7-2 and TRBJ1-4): GAGVSQSPSNKVTEKGKDVELRCDPISGHTALYWYRQSLGQGLEFLIYFQGNSAPDKSGLPSDRFSAERTGGSVSTLTIQRTQQEDSAVYLCASSTRQDGSGKLFFGSGTQLSVL.

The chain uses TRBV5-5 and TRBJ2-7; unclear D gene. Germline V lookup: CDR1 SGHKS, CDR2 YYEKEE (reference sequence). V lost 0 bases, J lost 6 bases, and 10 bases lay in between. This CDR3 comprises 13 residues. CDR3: CASSLVGHSEQYV. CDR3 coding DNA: TGTGCCAGCAGCTTGGTAGGTCATTCCGAGCAGTACGTC.

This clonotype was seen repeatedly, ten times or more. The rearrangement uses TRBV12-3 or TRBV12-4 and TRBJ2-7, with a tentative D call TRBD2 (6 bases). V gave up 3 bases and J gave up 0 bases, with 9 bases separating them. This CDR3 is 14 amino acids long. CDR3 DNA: TGTGCCAGCAGTTTGGACGGGAGCTCCTACGAGCAGTACTTC. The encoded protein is CASSLDGSSYEQYF.

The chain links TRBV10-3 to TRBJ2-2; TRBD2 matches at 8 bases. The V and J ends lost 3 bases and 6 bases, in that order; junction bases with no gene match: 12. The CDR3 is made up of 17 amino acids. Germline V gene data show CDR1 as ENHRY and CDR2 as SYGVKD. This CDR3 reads CAISDRPGAGDAGELFF. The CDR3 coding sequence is TGTGCCATCAGTGACCGCCCCGGAGCGGGAGATGCCGGGGAGCTGTTTTTT.

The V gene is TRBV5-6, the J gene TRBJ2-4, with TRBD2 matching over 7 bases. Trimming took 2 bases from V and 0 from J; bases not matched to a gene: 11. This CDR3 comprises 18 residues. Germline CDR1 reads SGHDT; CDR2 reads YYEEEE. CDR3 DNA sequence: TGTGCCAGCAGCTTCGGGGCGGGAGACTTCTTAGCCAAAAACATTCAGTACTTC. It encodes CASSFGAGDFLAKNIQYF.